The present entry profiles one T cell receptor (beta chain) with its context. This sample is part of a study of identical twins. From germline, CDR1 is SGHTA and CDR2 FQGNSA. The CDR3 totals 16 residues. Trimming removed 6 bases from V and 1 base from J; junction bases left unmatched: 9. TCRdb re-derived calls from the 5' RACE reads in MiXCR, one entry per CDR3 protein. The table shows more than 1.5 million distinct CDR3 sequences, with roughly 35% occurring only once. The sample comprised cord blood. The chain carries TRBV7-2 and TRBJ2-5, with 9 bases aligning to TRBD2. This clonotype was obtained from a newborn girl in good health. The CDR3 region has the DNA TGTGCCAGCAGGCCGCGGCTAGCGGGGTTCCAAGAGACCCAGTACTTC. Translated: CASRPRLAGFQETQYF.